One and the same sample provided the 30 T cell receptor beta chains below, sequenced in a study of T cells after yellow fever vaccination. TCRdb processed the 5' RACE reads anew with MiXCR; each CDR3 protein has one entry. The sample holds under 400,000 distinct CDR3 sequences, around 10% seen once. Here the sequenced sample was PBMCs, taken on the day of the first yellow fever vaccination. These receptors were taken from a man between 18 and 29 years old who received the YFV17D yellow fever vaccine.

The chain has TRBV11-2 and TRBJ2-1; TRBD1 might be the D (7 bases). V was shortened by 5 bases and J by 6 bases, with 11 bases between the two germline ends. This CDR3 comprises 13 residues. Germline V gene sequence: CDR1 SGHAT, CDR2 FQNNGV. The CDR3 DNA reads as TGTGCCAGCAGCCCAGGGGGGATCAATGAGCAGTTCTTC. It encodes CASSPGGINEQFF.

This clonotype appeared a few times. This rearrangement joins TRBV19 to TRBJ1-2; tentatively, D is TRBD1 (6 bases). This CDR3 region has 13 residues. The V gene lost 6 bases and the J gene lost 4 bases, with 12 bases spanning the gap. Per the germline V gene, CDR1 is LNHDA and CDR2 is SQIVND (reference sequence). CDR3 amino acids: CASRNREPYGYTF. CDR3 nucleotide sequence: TGTGCCAGTAGGAACAGGGAGCCCTATGGCTACACCTTC.

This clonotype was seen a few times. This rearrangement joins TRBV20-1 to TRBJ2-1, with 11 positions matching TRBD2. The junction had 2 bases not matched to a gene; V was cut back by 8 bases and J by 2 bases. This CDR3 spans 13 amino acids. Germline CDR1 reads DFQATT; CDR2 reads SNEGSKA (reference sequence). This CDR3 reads CSTLAGAYNEQFF. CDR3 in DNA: TGCAGTACACTAGCGGGGGCCTACAATGAGCAGTTCTTC.

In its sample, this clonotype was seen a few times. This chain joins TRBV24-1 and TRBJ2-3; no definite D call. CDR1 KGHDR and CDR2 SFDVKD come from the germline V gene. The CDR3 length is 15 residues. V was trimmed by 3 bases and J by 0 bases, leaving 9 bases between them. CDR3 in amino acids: CATSDRTHSTDTQYF. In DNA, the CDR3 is TGTGCCACCAGTGATCGGACCCATAGCACAGATACGCAGTATTTT.

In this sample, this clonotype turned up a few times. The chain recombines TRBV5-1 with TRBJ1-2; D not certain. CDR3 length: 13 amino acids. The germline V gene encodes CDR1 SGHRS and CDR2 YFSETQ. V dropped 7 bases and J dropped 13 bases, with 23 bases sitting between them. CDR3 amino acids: CASGLNGPLEFTF. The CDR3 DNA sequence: TGCGCCAGCGGACTTAACGGGCCTCTCGAGTTCACCTTC.

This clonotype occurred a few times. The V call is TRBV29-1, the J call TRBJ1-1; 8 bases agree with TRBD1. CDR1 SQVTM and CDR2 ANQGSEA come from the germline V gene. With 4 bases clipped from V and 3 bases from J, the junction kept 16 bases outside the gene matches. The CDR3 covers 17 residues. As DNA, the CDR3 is TGCAGCGTTGTCCCGTTCGGGCTGACAGGGGCCCACACTGAAGCTTTCTTT. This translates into CSVVPFGLTGAHTEAFF.

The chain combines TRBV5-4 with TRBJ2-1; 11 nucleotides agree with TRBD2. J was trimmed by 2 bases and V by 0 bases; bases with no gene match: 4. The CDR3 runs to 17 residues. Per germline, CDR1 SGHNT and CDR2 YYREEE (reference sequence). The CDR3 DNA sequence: TGTGCCAGCAGCTTGGATAGCGGGGGGGCCGCCTACAATGAGCAGTTCTTC. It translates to CASSLDSGGAAYNEQFF. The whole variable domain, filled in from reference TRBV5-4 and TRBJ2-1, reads ETGVTQSPTHLIKTRGQQVTLRCSSQSGHNTVSWYQQALGQGPQFIFQYYREEENGRGNFPPRFSGLQFPNYSSELNVNALELDDSALYLCASSLDSGGAAYNEQFFGPGTRLTVL.

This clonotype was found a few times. The CDR3 loop reads CASSRDRGGELFF. The DNA for the CDR3 is TGTGCCAGCAGCCGGGACCGAGGCGGGGAGCTGTTTTTT. J is TRBJ2-2 and V is TRBV5-4; TRBD1 or TRBD2 may be the D gene (5 bases each). The V end was cut by 4 bases, the J end by 7 bases, with 11 bases between. The CDR3 has 13 amino acids. Germline CDR1 reads SGHNT; CDR2 reads YYREEE (reference sequence).

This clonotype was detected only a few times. The CDR3, as DNA: TGCGCCAGCAGCCAAGGGCTTACAGGGAAAGGCTCCTACAATGAGCAGTTCTTC. This encodes CASSQGLTGKGSYNEQFF. The J gene is TRBJ2-1, the V gene TRBV4-1; perhaps TRBD1 as D (6 bases). The CDR3 consists of 18 residues. Between the trimmed V and J ends, which lost 1 base and 0 bases, there was a span of 16 bases. Germline V gene lookup returns CDR1 MGHRA and CDR2 YSYEKL.

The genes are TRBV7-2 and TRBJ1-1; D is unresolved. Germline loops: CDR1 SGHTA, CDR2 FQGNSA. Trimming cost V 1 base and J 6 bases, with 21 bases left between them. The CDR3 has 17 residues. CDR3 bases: TGTGCCAGCAGCTTAGTACGGGCAGCCCCAGTAAAGTCTGAAGCTTTCTTT. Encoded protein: CASSLVRAAPVKSEAFF.

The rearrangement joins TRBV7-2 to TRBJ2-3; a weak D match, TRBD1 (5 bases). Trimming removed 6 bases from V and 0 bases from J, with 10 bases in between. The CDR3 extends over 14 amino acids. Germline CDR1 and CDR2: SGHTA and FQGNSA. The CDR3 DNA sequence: TGTGCCAGCAGATTAAAGGGGAGCACAGATACGCAGTATTTT. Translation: CASRLKGSTDTQYF.

The CDR3 protein is CASSLVAGGEQFF. Written as DNA, the CDR3 is TGTGCCAGCAGTTTAGTAGCGGGGGGCGAGCAGTTCTTC. This chain uses TRBV27 with TRBJ2-1, with 10 bases that match TRBD2. CDR1 and CDR2 (germline): MNHEY, SMNVEV (reference sequence). Trimming removed 2 bases from V and 10 bases from J; junction bases left unmatched: 2. The CDR3 runs 13 residues.

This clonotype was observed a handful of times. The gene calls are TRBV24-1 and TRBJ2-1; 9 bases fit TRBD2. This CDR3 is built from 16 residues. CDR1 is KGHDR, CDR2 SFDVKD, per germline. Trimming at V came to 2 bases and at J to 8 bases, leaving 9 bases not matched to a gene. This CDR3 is CATSDSSSGGLDEQFF. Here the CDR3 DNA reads TGTGCCACCAGTGATTCTTCGAGCGGGGGGTTGGATGAGCAGTTCTTC.

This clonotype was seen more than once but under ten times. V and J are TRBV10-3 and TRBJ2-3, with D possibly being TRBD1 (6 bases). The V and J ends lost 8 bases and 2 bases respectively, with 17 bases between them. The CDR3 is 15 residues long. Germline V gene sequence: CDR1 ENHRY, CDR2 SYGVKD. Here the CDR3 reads CAIGTQGTNTDTQYF. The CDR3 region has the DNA TGTGCCATCGGGACGCAGGGGACAAACACAGATACGCAGTATTTT.

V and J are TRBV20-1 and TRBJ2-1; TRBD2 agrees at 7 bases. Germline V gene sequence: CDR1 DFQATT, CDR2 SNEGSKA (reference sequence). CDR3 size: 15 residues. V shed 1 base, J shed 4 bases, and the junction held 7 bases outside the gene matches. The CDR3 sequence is CSARGVGAGYNEQFF. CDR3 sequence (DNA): TGCAGTGCTAGAGGGGTGGGAGCGGGGTACAATGAGCAGTTCTTC.

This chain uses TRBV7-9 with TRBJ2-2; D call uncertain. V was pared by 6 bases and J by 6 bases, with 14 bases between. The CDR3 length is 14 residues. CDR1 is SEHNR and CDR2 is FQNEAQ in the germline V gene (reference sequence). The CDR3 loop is CASSPRAVAGELFF. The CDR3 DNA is TGTGCCAGCAGTCCCCGGGCAGTAGCCGGGGAGCTGTTTTTT.

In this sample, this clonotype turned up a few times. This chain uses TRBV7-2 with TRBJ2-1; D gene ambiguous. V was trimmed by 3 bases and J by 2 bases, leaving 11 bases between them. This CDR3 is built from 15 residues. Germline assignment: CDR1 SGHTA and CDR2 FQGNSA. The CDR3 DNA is TGTGCCAGCAGCTTGTGGAGCAGACCCTACAATGAGCAGTTCTTC. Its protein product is CASSLWSRPYNEQFF. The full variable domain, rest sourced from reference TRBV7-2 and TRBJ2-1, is GAGVSQSPSNKVTEKGKDVELRCDPISGHTALYWYRQSLGQGLEFLIYFQGNSAPDKSGLPSDRFSAERTGGSVSTLTIQRTQQEDSAVYLCASSLWSRPYNEQFFGPGTRLTVL.

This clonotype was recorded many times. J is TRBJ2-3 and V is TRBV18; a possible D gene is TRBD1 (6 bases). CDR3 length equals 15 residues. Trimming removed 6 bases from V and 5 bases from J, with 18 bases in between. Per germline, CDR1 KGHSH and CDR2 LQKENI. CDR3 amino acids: CASSTMGARKDTQYF. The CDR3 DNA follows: TGTGCCAGCTCCACGATGGGGGCGAGAAAAGATACGCAGTATTTT. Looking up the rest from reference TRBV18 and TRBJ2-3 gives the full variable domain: NAGVMQNPRHLVRRRGQEARLRCSPMKGHSHVYWYRQLPEEGLKFMVYLQKENIIDESGMPKERFSAEFPKEGPSILRIQQVVRGDSAAYFCASSTMGARKDTQYFGPGTRLTVL.

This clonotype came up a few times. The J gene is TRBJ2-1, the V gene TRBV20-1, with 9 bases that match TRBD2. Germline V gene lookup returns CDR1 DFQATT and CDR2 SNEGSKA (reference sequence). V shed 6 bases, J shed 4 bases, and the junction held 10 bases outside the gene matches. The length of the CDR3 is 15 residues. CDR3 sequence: CSAGTGTSRYNEQFF. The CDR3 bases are TGCAGTGCGGGTACCGGGACTAGCAGATACAATGAGCAGTTCTTC.

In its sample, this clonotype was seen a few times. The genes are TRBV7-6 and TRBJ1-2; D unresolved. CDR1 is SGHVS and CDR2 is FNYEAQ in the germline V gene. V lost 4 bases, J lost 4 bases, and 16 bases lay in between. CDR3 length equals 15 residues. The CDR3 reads CASSSDSQAPYGYTF. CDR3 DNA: TGTGCCAGCAGCTCCGATTCTCAGGCCCCCTATGGCTACACCTTC.

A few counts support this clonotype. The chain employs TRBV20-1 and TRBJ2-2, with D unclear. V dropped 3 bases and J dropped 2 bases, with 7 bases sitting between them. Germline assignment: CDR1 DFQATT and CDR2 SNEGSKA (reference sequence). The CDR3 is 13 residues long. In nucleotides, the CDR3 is TGCAGTGCTAGCTCAGGAAACACCGGGGAGCTGTTTTTT. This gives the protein CSASSGNTGELFF.

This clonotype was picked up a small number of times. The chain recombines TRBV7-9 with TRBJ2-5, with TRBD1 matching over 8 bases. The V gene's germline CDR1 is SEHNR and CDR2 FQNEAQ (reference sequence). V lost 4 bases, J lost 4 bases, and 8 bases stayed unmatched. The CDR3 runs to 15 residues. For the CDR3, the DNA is TGTGCCAGCAGCTCCGACCAGGGGGCCGGAGAGACCCAGTACTTC. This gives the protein CASSSDQGAGETQYF.

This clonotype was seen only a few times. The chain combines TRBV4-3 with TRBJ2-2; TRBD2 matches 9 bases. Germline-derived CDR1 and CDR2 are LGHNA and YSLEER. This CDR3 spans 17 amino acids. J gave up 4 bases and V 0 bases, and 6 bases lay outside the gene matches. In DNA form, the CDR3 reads TGCGCCAGCAGCCAAGAGTTCTCAGCGGGGGGCACCGGGGAGCTGTTTTTT. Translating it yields CASSQEFSAGGTGELFF.

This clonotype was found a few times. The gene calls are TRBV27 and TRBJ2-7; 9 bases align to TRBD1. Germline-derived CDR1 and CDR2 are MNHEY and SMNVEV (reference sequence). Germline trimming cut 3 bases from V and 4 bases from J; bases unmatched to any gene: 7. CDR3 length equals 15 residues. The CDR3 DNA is TGTGCCAGCAGTTTCGCCACAGGGGGCGGGTACGAGCAGTACTTC. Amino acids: CASSFATGGGYEQYF.

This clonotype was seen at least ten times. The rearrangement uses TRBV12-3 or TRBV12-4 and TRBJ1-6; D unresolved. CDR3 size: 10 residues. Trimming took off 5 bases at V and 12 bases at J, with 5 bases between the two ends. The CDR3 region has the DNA TGTGCCAGCAGTCTCGGACCCCTCCACTTT. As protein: CASSLGPLHF.

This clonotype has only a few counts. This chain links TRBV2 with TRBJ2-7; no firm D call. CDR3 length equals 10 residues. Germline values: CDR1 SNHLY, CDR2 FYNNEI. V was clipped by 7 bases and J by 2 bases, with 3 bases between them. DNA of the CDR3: TGTGCCAGCACAGCCTACGAGCAGTACGTC. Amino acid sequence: CASTAYEQYV.

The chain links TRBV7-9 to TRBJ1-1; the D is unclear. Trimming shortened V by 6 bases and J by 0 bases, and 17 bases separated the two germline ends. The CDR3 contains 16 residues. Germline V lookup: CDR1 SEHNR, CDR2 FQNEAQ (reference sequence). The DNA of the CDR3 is TGTGCCAGCAGACCAGCGGTCGGAGGAATGAACACTGAAGCTTTCTTT. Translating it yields CASRPAVGGMNTEAFF.

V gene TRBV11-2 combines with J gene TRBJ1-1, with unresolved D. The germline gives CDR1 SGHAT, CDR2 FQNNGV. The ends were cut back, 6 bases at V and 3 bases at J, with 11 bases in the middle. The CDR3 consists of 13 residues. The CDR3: CASRRYVDTEAFF. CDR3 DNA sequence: TGTGCCAGCAGACGCTACGTCGACACTGAAGCTTTCTTT.

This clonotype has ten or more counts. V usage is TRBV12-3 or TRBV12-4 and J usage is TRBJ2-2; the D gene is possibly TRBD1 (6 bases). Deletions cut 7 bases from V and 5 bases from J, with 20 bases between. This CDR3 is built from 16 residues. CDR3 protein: CASTSVVAGVTGELFF. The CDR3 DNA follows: TGTGCCAGCACCTCCGTCGTGGCAGGGGTGACCGGGGAGCTGTTTTTT.

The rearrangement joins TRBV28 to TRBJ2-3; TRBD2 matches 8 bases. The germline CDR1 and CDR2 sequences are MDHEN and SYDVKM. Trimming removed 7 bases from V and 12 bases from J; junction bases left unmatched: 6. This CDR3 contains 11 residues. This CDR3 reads CASNTRGGQYF. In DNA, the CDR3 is TGTGCCAGCAACACACGGGGGGGACAGTATTTT.